This TCR beta chain was recorded in a study of shared clonotypes between healthy human individuals. About the study: Used for every donor were three CD4 naive, three CD4 memory, two CD8 naive and one CD8 memory plate.

How the authors handled the data: Junction-only immunoSEQ sequences carried no quality scores, so filtering differed. Some clones are missing from TCRdb's copy, which holds only in-frame ones; the method was immunoSEQ multiplex PCR. Clone size and V and J calls were adopted from that table, with D and trimming inferred from the DNA. Among 1.4 million to 1.5 million clones, roughly 96% were seen once, and the ten largest hold more than 0.9%. V lost 5 bases to trimming and J lost 7 bases; unmatched junction nucleotides: 8. This CDR3 spans 16 amino acids. CDR1 and CDR2 from the germline V gene are SGHTA and FQGTGA.

This receptor was taken from a man aged 25 to 40 in good health. The sample consisted of naive CD4+ T cells sorted from blood. The subset here: CD45RA+ positively selected. The chain combines TRBV7-3 with TRBJ2-1; 13 bases are a match to TRBD2. CDR3 loop: CASSPTGLAGVNEQFF. The DNA for the CDR3 is TGTGCCAGCAGCCCTACCGGACTAGCGGGAGTAAATGAGCAGTTCTTC.